These 15 T cell receptor beta chains were sequenced from one sample in a study of cytomegalovirus exposure and HLA in healthy donors. PCR amplification relied on 60 Vbeta primers (plus 13 Jbeta primers). The data were produced by immunoSEQ multiplex PCR, yet TCRdb's version contains in-frame clones alone and is incomplete. The sample shows over 150,000 clones, around 82% of them seen only once. Source material: PBMCs. The receptors derive from a woman younger than 45 in good health and CMV-seronegative.

The rearrangement joins TRBV11-1 to TRBJ1-1; the D is unclear. Germline lookup yields CDR1 SGHAT and CDR2 FQDESV (reference sequence). V dropped 1 base and J dropped 0 bases, with 6 bases sitting between them. CDR3 length equals 14 residues. The CDR3 region has the DNA TGTGCCAGCAGCTTAGACATGATGAACACTGAAGCTTTCTTT. This sequence encodes CASSLDMMNTEAFF.

The chain has TRBV30 and TRBJ2-3, with D hard to call. The ends were cut back, 5 bases at V and 0 bases at J, with 15 bases in the middle. Germline CDR1 reads GTSNPN; CDR2 reads SVGIG (reference sequence). CDR3 length: 15 amino acids. DNA of the CDR3: TGTGCCTGGTCCCAGACTTACTCTAGCACAGATACGCAGTATTTT. As protein: CAWSQTYSSTDTQYF.

CDR3 amino acids: CASSLGEGGALGYGYTF. In nucleotides, the CDR3 is TGTGCCAGCAGCTTAGGAGAAGGGGGTGCGCTGGGCTATGGCTACACCTTC. The chain is built from TRBV7-9 and TRBJ1-2; possibly TRBD1 for D (6 bases). This CDR3 region has 17 residues. Trimming removed 1 base at V and 4 bases at J, with 19 bases between. Germline V gene lookup returns CDR1 SEHNR and CDR2 FQNEAQ (reference sequence).

This clone was detected once. V and J are TRBV7-2 and TRBJ2-7; D perhaps matches TRBD2 (7 bases). This CDR3 has 13 residues. From germline, CDR1 is SGHTA and CDR2 FQGNSA. The V end lost 8 bases, the J end lost 5 bases, and 16 bases lay between the germline ends. CDR3 region: CASRRGGYDEQYF. CDR3 DNA: TGTGCCAGCCGTAGGGGGGGTTACGACGAGCAGTACTTC.

The CDR3 reads CASSQSRQGGEQYF. Here the CDR3 DNA reads TGTGCCAGCAGCCAATCGAGACAGGGGGGCGAGCAGTACTTC. The J gene is TRBJ2-7, the V gene TRBV16; 9 nucleotides match TRBD1. CDR1 is KGHSY, CDR2 FQNENV, per germline. After removal of 0 bases from V and 6 bases from J, the junction contained 3 bases not matched to a gene. The length of the CDR3 is 14 residues.

This clone came up once. The DNA of the CDR3 is TGTGCCATAGGCGCGGGTTCGAGGGCCTACGAGCAGTACTTC. Translation gives CAIGAGSRAYEQYF. V usage is TRBV10-3 and J usage is TRBJ2-7; a weak D match, TRBD2 (5 bases). V was trimmed by 9 bases and J by 2 bases, leaving 17 bases between them. The CDR3 extends over 14 amino acids. Germline loops: CDR1 ENHRY, CDR2 SYGVKD.

Comment on this clone: Sequence at one end of the junction differs from germline and may be a read error. The chain has TRBV7-9 and TRBJ1-1, with D tentatively TRBD1 (6 bases). Germline CDR1 reads SEHNR; CDR2 reads FQNEAQ (reference sequence). The CDR3 is 12 residues long. CDR3 protein: CSSSLGQPKAFF. The CDR3 nucleotides are TGTTCCAGCAGCCTAGGACAGCCCAAAGCTTTCTTT.

The chain employs TRBV2 and TRBJ2-2; a weak D match, TRBD1 (6 bases). V was cut by 7 bases and J by 0 bases, with 15 bases left in between. This CDR3 comprises 16 residues. The V gene's germline CDR1 is SNHLY and CDR2 FYNNEI. The CDR3, as DNA: TGTGCCAGCACTAAGACCAGGGGCACGAACACCGGGGAGCTGTTTTTT. It translates to CASTKTRGTNTGELFF.

The gene calls are TRBV5-1 and TRBJ2-7; 13 positions match TRBD2. This CDR3 has 17 residues. Germline V CDR1 and CDR2: SGHRS, YFSETQ. Trimming cost V 3 bases and J 2 bases; bases outside gene matches: 8. The CDR3 spells CASSWPQLAGGPYEQYF. Written as DNA, the CDR3 is TGCGCCAGCAGCTGGCCCCAACTAGCGGGAGGGCCCTACGAGCAGTACTTC. The full variable domain, completed using reference TRBV5-1 and TRBJ2-7, is KAGVTQTPRYLIKTRGQQVTLSCSPISGHRSVSWYQQTPGQGLQFLFEYFSETQRNKGNFPGRFSGRQFSNSRSEMNVSTLELGDSALYLCASSWPQLAGGPYEQYFGPGTRLTVT.

There are a few counts of this clone. This rearrangement joins TRBV27 to TRBJ1-5, with 7 nucleotides matching TRBD1. V was clipped by 6 bases and J by 2 bases; unmatched bases: 7. In germline, CDR1 is MNHEY, CDR2 SMNVEV (reference sequence). The CDR3 spans 15 residues. The CDR3 DNA reads TGTGCCAGCAGGAAACAGGGGATGGGCAATCAGCCCCAGCATTTT. Protein sequence: CASRKQGMGNQPQHF.

The chain joins TRBV6-6 to TRBJ1-1, with D perhaps matching TRBD1 (6 bases). Deletions cut 8 bases from V and 1 base from J, with 14 bases between. This CDR3 contains 14 residues. The germline CDR1 and CDR2 sequences are MNHNY and SVGAGI (reference sequence). The CDR3 coding sequence is TGTGCCAGCGGCCAGGGACATACGAACACTGAAGCTTTCTTT. Translation: CASGQGHTNTEAFF.

The V call is TRBV20-1, the J call TRBJ1-1; the D is unclear. Looked up from germline, CDR1 is DFQATT and CDR2 is SNEGSKA (reference sequence). V was trimmed by 0 bases and J by 8 bases, leaving 7 bases between them. The CDR3 sequence is 11 residues long. The CDR3 DNA sequence: TGCAGTGCTAGAGAGTGGCGGGAAGCTTTCTTT. Encoded protein: CSAREWREAFF.

CDR3 coding DNA: TGTGCCAGCAGCTCCTTTGGGGGGGCAAGAAATGAGCAGTTCTTC. Protein: CASSSFGGARNEQFF. V gene TRBV5-4 combines with J gene TRBJ2-1; maybe TRBD2 (7 bases). The germline CDR1 and CDR2 sequences are SGHNT and YYREEE (reference sequence). The length of the CDR3 is 15 residues. Trimming took 3 bases from V and 7 from J, leaving 17 bases between them.

V and J are TRBV5-6 and TRBJ1-6; TRBD1 matches at 7 bases. CDR3 length equals 14 residues. V lost 1 base and J lost 7; bases outside the gene matches: 2. CDR1 and CDR2 from the germline V gene are SGHDT and YYEEEE. The chain's CDR3 is CASSLRDSNSPLHF. DNA for the CDR3: TGTGCCAGCAGCTTGCGGGACAGCAATTCACCCCTCCACTTT. Variable domain in full (rest from reference TRBV5-6 and TRBJ1-6): DAGVTQSPTHLIKTRGQQVTLRCSPKSGHDTVSWYQQALGQGPQFIFQYYEEEERQRGNFPDRFSGHQFPNYSSELNVNALLLGDSALYLCASSLRDSNSPLHFGNGTRLTVT.

The V and J genes are TRBV28 and TRBJ2-3, with 11 bases lining up with TRBD2. V lost 7 bases, J lost 14 bases, and 8 bases stayed unmatched. The CDR3 contains 12 residues. Germline V gives CDR1 MDHEN, CDR2 SYDVKM. CDR3 amino acids: CASTIGTSGPYF. The CDR3 region has the DNA TGTGCCAGCACCATCGGGACTAGCGGTCCGTATTTT.